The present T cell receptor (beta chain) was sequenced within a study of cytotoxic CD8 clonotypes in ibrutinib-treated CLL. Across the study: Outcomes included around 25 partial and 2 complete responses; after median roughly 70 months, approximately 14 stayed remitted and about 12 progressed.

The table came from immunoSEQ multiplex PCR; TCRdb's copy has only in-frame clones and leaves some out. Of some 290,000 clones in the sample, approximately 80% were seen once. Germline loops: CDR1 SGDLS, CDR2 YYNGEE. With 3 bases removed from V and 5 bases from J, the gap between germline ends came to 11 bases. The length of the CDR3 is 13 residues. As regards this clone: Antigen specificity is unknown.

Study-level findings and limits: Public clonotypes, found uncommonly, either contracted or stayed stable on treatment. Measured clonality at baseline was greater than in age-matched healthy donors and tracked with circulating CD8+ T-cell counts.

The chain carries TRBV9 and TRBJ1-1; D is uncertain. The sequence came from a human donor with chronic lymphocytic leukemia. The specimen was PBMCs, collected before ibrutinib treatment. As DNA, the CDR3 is TGTGCCAGCAGCGCCGATGGGATAACTGAAGCTTTCTTT. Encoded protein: CASSADGITEAFF.